A single sample gave rise to the 7 T cell receptor beta chains below, sequenced in a study of blood T cell repertoires in COVID-19. The repertoire was sequenced with immunoSEQ multiplex PCR; TCRdb's copy has only in-frame clones and lacks some. The repertoire holds 400,000 to 550,000 clones, with 85% to 90% as singletons. The sequenced sample consisted of peripheral blood. The receptors originated from a woman aged 25 to 45 with acute or convalescent COVID-19.

The chain recombines TRBV28 with TRBJ1-5, with unresolved D. The CDR3 length is 15 residues. CDR1 is MDHEN, CDR2 SYDVKM, per germline. Trimming took off 4 bases at V and 0 bases at J, with 10 bases between the two ends. CDR3 in DNA: TGTGCCAGCAGTTCGGAGGAGTATAGCAATCAGCCCCAGCATTTT. It codes for CASSSEEYSNQPQHF. Drawing the rest from reference TRBV28 and TRBJ1-5, the complete variable domain is DVKVTQSSRYLVKRTGEKVFLECVQDMDHENMFWYRQDPGLGLRLIYFSYDVKMKEKGDIPEGYSVSREKKERFSLILESASTNQTSMYLCASSSEEYSNQPQHFGDGTRLSIL.

The chain joins TRBV19 to TRBJ1-2; D is undetermined. The length of the CDR3 is 13 residues. The ends were cut back, 4 bases at V and 3 bases at J, with 9 bases in the middle. In germline, CDR1 is LNHDA, CDR2 SQIVND (reference sequence). Here the CDR3 DNA reads TGTGCCAGTAGTAGGGGAGAGGACTATGGCTACACCTTC. Its protein product is CASSRGEDYGYTF.

The chain is built from TRBV5-5 and TRBJ2-7, with D perhaps TRBD1 (5 bases). The germline V gene has CDR1 SGHKS and CDR2 YYEKEE (reference sequence). V dropped 0 bases and J dropped 4 bases, with 11 bases sitting between them. This CDR3 contains 14 residues. CDR3 coding DNA: TGTGCCAGCAGCTTGGGGGGCAGACTTTACGAGCAGTACTTC. As protein: CASSLGGRLYEQYF.

The chain couples TRBV7-9 to TRBJ2-1; 8 positions agree with TRBD2. The V gene end was trimmed by 7 bases and the J gene end by 4 bases; junction bases not matched to a gene: 9. Per germline, CDR1 SEHNR and CDR2 FQNEAQ (reference sequence). CDR3 length: 15 residues. CDR3 region: CASTPAGGGYNEQFF. DNA for the CDR3: TGTGCCAGCACCCCGGCGGGGGGCGGTTACAATGAGCAGTTCTTC.

The chain carries TRBV10-1 and TRBJ2-1; 8 bases are shared with TRBD2. V dropped 2 bases and J dropped 0; count of bases not matched to a gene: 3. Germline assignment: CDR1 WNHNN and CDR2 SYGVQD (reference sequence). This CDR3 region has 16 residues. In DNA, the CDR3 is TGCGCCAGCAGTGAGACTAGCGGATCCTCCTACAATGAGCAGTTCTTC. It encodes CASSETSGSSYNEQFF.

In the case of this clone: Additional DNA sequences in this sample encode the identical CDR3. The rearrangement uses TRBV15 and TRBJ1-1; D remains unclear. Germline assignment: CDR1 LNHNV and CDR2 YYDKDF (reference sequence). V dropped 0 bases and J dropped 0 bases, with 11 bases sitting between them. This CDR3 is built from 16 residues. The CDR3 DNA sequence: TGTGCCACCAGCAGAGATCTGGGCAACTTGAACACTGAAGCTTTCTTT. It yields the protein CATSRDLGNLNTEAFF. Complete variable domain (other parts from reference TRBV15 and TRBJ1-1): DAMVIQNPRYQVTQFGKPVTLSCSQTLNHNVMYWYQQKSSQAPKLLFHYYDKDFNNEADTPDNFQSRRPNTSFCFLDIRSPGLGDTAMYLCATSRDLGNLNTEAFFGQGTRLTVV.

This sequence joins TRBV24-1 and TRBJ1-2; D call uncertain. Trimming stripped 2 bases from V and 2 bases from J, with 11 bases between. This CDR3 contains 15 residues. Germline V gene lookup returns CDR1 KGHDR and CDR2 SFDVKD. The CDR3 reads CATSDWRGTNYGYTF. DNA of the CDR3: TGTGCCACCAGTGATTGGCGCGGAACCAACTATGGCTACACCTTC.